Listed below are T cell receptor beta chains from one sample, sequenced in a study of vaccination and CD4 T cells after COVID-19. No cognate antigen is known for these TCRs. MiXCR was run by TCRdb on the PCR reads, yielding one entry per CDR3 protein. Altogether 6,500 to 8,000 distinct CDR3 sequences are present, 50% to 65% being singletons, with the ten largest covering less than 30%. Material: CD4+ T cells from blood, cultured in vitro. All receptors derive from a human donor in good health. Each CDR3 is given with its conserved first and last residue. The D gene is left open where the match is weak. Some rows mark clone size as missing; the rest say once, few, many or name a class of expanded clone.

V gene: TRBV24-1; J gene: TRBJ2-3; CDR3 length: 16; clone size: NA; D gene: NA; CDR3 protein: CATSDWAGDGTDTQYF; CDR3 DNA: TGTGCCACCAGTGATTGGGCAGGGGACGGCACAGATACGCAGTATTTT
V gene: TRBV2; J gene: TRBJ2-2; CDR3 length: 12; clone size: NA; D gene: NA; CDR3 protein: CASSEAPGELFF; CDR3 DNA: TGTGCCAGCAGTGAAGCTCCCGGGGAGCTGTTTTTT
V gene: TRBV20-1; J gene: TRBJ1-5; CDR3 length: 15; clone size: NA; D gene: NA; CDR3 protein: CSARGGSYSNQPQHF; CDR3 DNA: TGCAGTGCTAGGGGAGGCAGTTATAGCAATCAGCCCCAGCATTTT
V gene: TRBV20-1; J gene: TRBJ1-1; CDR3 length: 16; clone size: NA; D gene: NA; CDR3 protein: CSARDFNLRRNTEAFF; CDR3 DNA: TGCAGTGCTAGAGATTTCAATTTAAGGAGGAACACTGAAGCTTTCTTT
V gene: TRBV7-9; J gene: TRBJ1-1; CDR3 length: 14; clone size: NA; D gene: NA; CDR3 protein: CASSLSGANTEAFF; CDR3 DNA: TGTGCCAGCAGCTTATCTGGGGCGAACACTGAAGCTTTCTTT
V gene: TRBV29-1; J gene: TRBJ1-5; CDR3 length: 13; clone size: NA; D gene: NA; CDR3 protein: CSARAREGQPQHF; CDR3 DNA: TGCAGCGCTCGGGCCAGGGAGGGTCAGCCCCAGCATTTT
V gene: TRBV6-1; J gene: TRBJ2-2; CDR3 length: 13; clone size: NA; D gene: NA; CDR3 protein: CARTYGNTGELFF; CDR3 DNA: TGTGCCCGCACCTACGGAAACACCGGGGAGCTGTTTTTT
V gene: TRBV20-1; J gene: TRBJ2-5; CDR3 length: 11; clone size: NA; D gene: NA; CDR3 protein: CSARGGETQYF; CDR3 DNA: TGCAGTGCTAGAGGCGGCGAGACCCAGTACTTC
V gene: TRBV7-7; J gene: TRBJ2-1; CDR3 length: 14; clone size: NA; D gene: TRBD2; CDR3 protein: CASSRLAEYNEQFF; CDR3 DNA: TGTGCCAGCAGCCGACTAGCGGAGTACAATGAGCAGTTCTTC
V gene: TRBV6-4; J gene: TRBJ2-3; CDR3 length: 14; clone size: NA; D gene: NA; CDR3 protein: CASSAQTSTDTQYF; CDR3 DNA: TGTGCCAGCAGTGCGCAGACCAGCACAGATACGCAGTATTTT
V gene: TRBV7-8; J gene: TRBJ2-2; CDR3 length: 17; clone size: NA; D gene: TRBD1; CDR3 protein: CASRGDRDRVLAGELFF; CDR3 DNA: TGTGCCAGCAGGGGAGACCGGGACAGGGTCTTGGCCGGGGAGCTGTTTTTT
V gene: TRBV6-2/TRBV6-3; J gene: TRBJ1-1; CDR3 length: 16; clone size: NA; D gene: NA; CDR3 protein: CASRLGTAEMNTEAFF; CDR3 DNA: TGTGCCAGCAGGTTAGGGACGGCAGAGATGAACACTGAAGCTTTCTTT
V gene: TRBV5-6; J gene: TRBJ1-6; CDR3 length: 14; clone size: NA; D gene: NA; CDR3 protein: CASSLDTVRSPLHF; CDR3 DNA: TGTGCCAGCAGCTTGGACACAGTCCGTTCACCCCTCCACTTT
V gene: TRBV11-3; J gene: TRBJ2-5; CDR3 length: 15; clone size: few; D gene: TRBD1; CDR3 protein: CASSLTTGGLKTQYF; CDR3 DNA: TGTGCCAGCAGCTTAACGACAGGGGGTCTGAAGACCCAGTACTTC
V gene: TRBV3-1; J gene: TRBJ2-7; CDR3 length: 14; clone size: NA; D gene: NA; CDR3 protein: CATDRQCLSYEQYF; CDR3 DNA: TGTGCCACAGACCGACAGTGCCTCTCCTACGAGCAGTACTTC
V gene: TRBV20-1; J gene: TRBJ2-1; CDR3 length: 13; clone size: NA; D gene: NA; CDR3 protein: CSARDVAYYEQFF; CDR3 DNA: TGCAGTGCTAGAGATGTCGCCTATTATGAGCAGTTCTTC
V gene: TRBV19; J gene: TRBJ2-3; CDR3 length: 18; clone size: NA; D gene: NA; CDR3 protein: CASSIAEGTYYWADTQYF; CDR3 DNA: TGTGCCAGTAGTATAGCGGAGGGCACCTACTATTGGGCAGATACGCAGTATTTT
V gene: TRBV6-1; J gene: TRBJ2-3; CDR3 length: 15; clone size: NA; D gene: TRBD2; CDR3 protein: CASSKLAGDTDTQYF; CDR3 DNA: TGTGCCAGCAGTAAACTAGCGGGGGATACAGATACGCAGTATTTT
V gene: TRBV7-5; J gene: TRBJ2-7; CDR3 length: 16; clone size: NA; D gene: NA; CDR3 protein: CISVSEADPADYEQYF; CDR3 DNA: NA
V gene: TRBV11-2; J gene: TRBJ2-7; CDR3 length: 15; clone size: NA; D gene: NA; CDR3 protein: CASSSTGTPSYEQYF; CDR3 DNA: TGTGCCAGCAGCTCCACCGGGACCCCCTCCTACGAGCAGTACTTC
V gene: TRBV7-2; J gene: TRBJ1-1; CDR3 length: 12; clone size: NA; D gene: TRBD1; CDR3 protein: CASSRNDREAFF; CDR3 DNA: TGTGCCAGCAGCCGTAACGACAGGGAGGCTTTCTTT
V gene: TRBV6-1; J gene: TRBJ1-5; CDR3 length: 13; clone size: NA; D gene: NA; CDR3 protein: CASTPGIRQPQHF; CDR3 DNA: TGTGCCAGCACCCCTGGCATTCGTCAGCCCCAGCATTTT
V gene: TRBV9; J gene: TRBJ2-2; CDR3 length: 18; clone size: NA; D gene: TRBD1; CDR3 protein: CASSVAGTGKRNTGELFF; CDR3 DNA: TGTGCCAGCAGCGTAGCGGGGACAGGGAAAAGGAACACCGGGGAGCTGTTTTTT
V gene: TRBV7-2; J gene: TRBJ2-5; CDR3 length: 14; clone size: few; D gene: NA; CDR3 protein: CASSLAGGLGTQYF; CDR3 DNA: TGTGCCAGCAGCTTAGCCGGGGGGCTCGGGACCCAGTACTTC
V gene: TRBV19; J gene: TRBJ1-3; CDR3 length: 17; clone size: NA; D gene: NA; CDR3 protein: CASSISQDIKAGNTIYF; CDR3 DNA: TGTGCCAGTAGTATATCCCAGGACATCAAGGCTGGAAACACCATATATTTT
V gene: TRBV20-1; J gene: TRBJ1-6; CDR3 length: 16; clone size: few; D gene: NA; CDR3 protein: CSARRLSSSYNSPLHF; CDR3 DNA: TGCAGTGCTAGGCGCCTCAGCAGCTCCTATAATTCACCCCTCCACTTT
V gene: TRBV7-2; J gene: TRBJ1-2; CDR3 length: 15; clone size: NA; D gene: NA; CDR3 protein: CASSSRTASSYGYTF; CDR3 DNA: TGTGCCAGCAGCTCCCGGACAGCCTCTAGCTATGGCTACACCTTC
V gene: TRBV27; J gene: TRBJ2-3; CDR3 length: 16; clone size: NA; D gene: TRBD2; CDR3 protein: CASRGLAGEIRDTQYF; CDR3 DNA: TGTGCCAGCAGAGGCCTAGCGGGAGAGATCAGGGATACGCAGTATTTT
V gene: TRBV24-1; J gene: TRBJ2-7; CDR3 length: 14; clone size: NA; D gene: TRBD1; CDR3 protein: CATSDSWTGYEQYF; CDR3 DNA: TGCGCCACCAGTGATTCATGGACAGGATACGAGCAGTACTTC
V gene: TRBV7-9; J gene: TRBJ1-2; CDR3 length: 15; clone size: NA; D gene: NA; CDR3 protein: CASSSTRDADYGYTF; CDR3 DNA: TGTGCCAGCAGCTCGACAAGGGACGCAGACTATGGCTACACCTTC
V gene: TRBV6-4; J gene: TRBJ1-6; CDR3 length: 14; clone size: NA; D gene: NA; CDR3 protein: CASSVEGFNSPLHF; CDR3 DNA: TGTGCCAGCAGTGTGGAGGGGTTTAATTCACCCCTCCACTTT
V gene: TRBV1; J gene: TRBJ2-1; CDR3 length: 15; clone size: few; D gene: NA; CDR3 protein: CTSSQNSGDYNEQFF; CDR3 DNA: TGCACCAGCAGCCAAAATAGCGGGGACTACAATGAGCAGTTCTTC
V gene: TRBV15; J gene: TRBJ2-7; CDR3 length: 17; clone size: few; D gene: TRBD2; CDR3 protein: CATSRDLGLAGPKEQYF; CDR3 DNA: TGTGCCACCAGCAGAGATCTGGGGCTAGCGGGGCCTAAAGAGCAGTACTTC
V gene: TRBV25-1; J gene: TRBJ1-2; CDR3 length: 15; clone size: NA; D gene: NA; CDR3 protein: CASSDSTYSNYGYTF; CDR3 DNA: TGCGCCAGCAGTGACTCGACATACTCGAACTATGGCTACACCTTC
V gene: TRBV7-8; J gene: TRBJ1-5; CDR3 length: 16; clone size: few; D gene: NA; CDR3 protein: CASSILGIGSNQPQHF; CDR3 DNA: TGTGCCAGCAGCATCCTAGGGATCGGTAGCAATCAGCCCCAGCATTTT
V gene: TRBV24-1; J gene: TRBJ2-1; CDR3 length: 12; clone size: NA; D gene: NA; CDR3 protein: CATTGLLNEQFF; CDR3 DNA: TGTGCCACTACCGGACTATTGAATGAGCAGTTCTTC
V gene: TRBV15; J gene: TRBJ1-2; CDR3 length: 14; clone size: NA; D gene: NA; CDR3 protein: CATSRAGINYGYTF; CDR3 DNA: TGTGCCACCAGCAGAGCGGGTATTAACTATGGCTACACCTTC
V gene: TRBV11-2; J gene: TRBJ1-1; CDR3 length: 13; clone size: NA; D gene: NA; CDR3 protein: CASSLGGNTEAFF; CDR3 DNA: TGTGCCAGCAGCTTAGGGGGAAACACTGAAGCTTTCTTT
V gene: TRBV19; J gene: TRBJ1-2; CDR3 length: 14; clone size: few; D gene: NA; CDR3 protein: CASSPAGSRYGYTF; CDR3 DNA: TGTGCCAGTAGTCCTGCGGGGTCTAGGTATGGCTACACCTTC
V gene: TRBV7-2; J gene: TRBJ1-3; CDR3 length: 15; clone size: NA; D gene: NA; CDR3 protein: CASSLGWRSGNTIYF; CDR3 DNA: TGTGCCAGCAGCTTAGGGTGGCGCTCTGGAAACACCATATATTTT
V gene: TRBV7-7; J gene: TRBJ2-5; CDR3 length: 12; clone size: NA; D gene: TRBD1; CDR3 protein: CAVTGGQETQYF; CDR3 DNA: TGTGCGGTGACAGGGGGACAAGAGACCCAGTACTTC
V gene: TRBV19; J gene: TRBJ1-1; CDR3 length: 16; clone size: NA; D gene: NA; CDR3 protein: CASRQTWSLWYTEAFF; CDR3 DNA: TGTGCCAGTAGACAGACTTGGTCCTTATGGTACACTGAAGCTTTCTTT
V gene: TRBV7-4; J gene: TRBJ1-5; CDR3 length: 19; clone size: NA; D gene: TRBD1; CDR3 protein: CASSSSGQGQSESNQPQHF; CDR3 DNA: TGTGCCAGCAGCTCCTCGGGACAGGGCCAATCGGAGAGCAATCAGCCCCAGCATTTT
V gene: TRBV20-1; J gene: TRBJ1-5; CDR3 length: 17; clone size: NA; D gene: TRBD1; CDR3 protein: CSAWDRGEYRGNQPQHF; CDR3 DNA: TGCAGTGCTTGGGACAGGGGCGAGTATCGAGGCAATCAGCCCCAGCATTTT
V gene: TRBV5-4; J gene: TRBJ1-1; CDR3 length: 15; clone size: NA; D gene: NA; CDR3 protein: CASSAKQSMSTEAFF; CDR3 DNA: TGTGCCAGCAGCGCGAAACAGAGTATGAGCACTGAAGCTTTCTTT
V gene: TRBV11-2; J gene: TRBJ2-2; CDR3 length: 17; clone size: NA; D gene: TRBD2; CDR3 protein: CASSPRIAGGNTGELFF; CDR3 DNA: TGTGCCAGCAGCCCCCGGATAGCGGGGGGAAACACCGGGGAGCTGTTTTTT
V gene: TRBV30; J gene: TRBJ1-2; CDR3 length: 11; clone size: NA; D gene: NA; CDR3 protein: CAWSAGPGYTF; CDR3 DNA: TGTGCCTGGAGTGCAGGGCCTGGCTACACCTTC